This is a list of T cell receptor beta chains from one sample in a study of shared clonotypes between healthy human individuals. Measured with immunoSEQ multiplex PCR; TCRdb has only the in-frame clones, and not every one. Of some 530,000 clones in the sample, about 84% are singletons; the top ten hold 9.5% to 15%. Material: PBMCs. These receptors came from a woman in her thirties or forties in good health. Some clones in this sample may be carry-over from other donors' samples. Both conserved end residues are part of each CDR3. D genes are given only for firm matches. Part of the rows lack a size; the others show once, few, many or a class for expanded clones.

clone size: -
V gene: TRBV29-1
D gene: -
J gene: TRBJ2-4
CDR3 protein: CSVRPTGDIQYF
CDR3 DNA: TGCAGCGTAAGGCCAACGGGGGACATTCAGTACTTC

clone size: -
V gene: TRBV28
D gene: -
J gene: TRBJ2-3
CDR3 protein: CASSFGSTDTQYF
CDR3 DNA: TGTGCCAGCAGTTTTGGGAGCACAGATACGCAGTATTTT

clone size: -
V gene: TRBV7-7
D gene: TRBD1
J gene: TRBJ2-7
CDR3 protein: CASSPAGQGYEQYF
CDR3 DNA: TGTGCCAGCAGCCCAGCAGGACAGGGATACGAGCAGTACTTC

clone size: many
V gene: TRBV30
D gene: -
J gene: TRBJ2-1
CDR3 protein: CAWRSSYNEQFF
CDR3 DNA: TGTGCCTGGAGGAGCTCCTACAATGAGCAGTTCTTC

clone size: few
V gene: TRBV5-1
D gene: -
J gene: TRBJ2-6
CDR3 protein: CASSLDSVLTF
CDR3 DNA: TGCGCCAGCAGCTTGGATTCCGTCCTGACTTTC

clone size: -
V gene: TRBV15
D gene: -
J gene: TRBJ1-1
CDR3 protein: CATSRDRGRQAFF
CDR3 DNA: TGTGCCACCAGCAGAGATAGGGGAAGGCAAGCTTTCTTT

clone size: -
V gene: TRBV30
D gene: -
J gene: TRBJ2-5
CDR3 protein: CAWSVQWVYDTQETQYF
CDR3 DNA: TGTGCCTGGAGTGTACAGTGGGTCTATGATACCCAAGAGACCCAGTACTTC

clone size: many
V gene: TRBV29-1
D gene: -
J gene: TRBJ2-7
CDR3 protein: CSVAHGPYEQYF
CDR3 DNA: TGCAGCGTCGCTCATGGCCCCTACGAGCAGTACTTC

clone size: few
V gene: TRBV28
D gene: TRBD1
J gene: TRBJ1-1
CDR3 protein: CASSSPGTGMNTEAFF
CDR3 DNA: TGTGCCAGCAGTTCCCCCGGGACAGGGATGAACACTGAAGCTTTCTTT

clone size: once
V gene: TRBV6-1
D gene: -
J gene: TRBJ2-7
CDR3 protein: CASRPDSLYEQYF
CDR3 DNA: TGTGCCAGCAGACCCGACAGCCTCTACGAGCAGTACTTC

clone size: -
V gene: TRBV2
D gene: -
J gene: TRBJ2-5
CDR3 protein: CASTYFQETQYF
CDR3 DNA: TGTGCCAGCACCTATTTCCAAGAGACCCAGTACTTC

clone size: -
V gene: TRBV6-6
D gene: TRBD1
J gene: TRBJ2-7
CDR3 protein: CASSYLDRAYEQYF
CDR3 DNA: TGTGCCAGCAGTTACCTGGACAGGGCCTACGAGCAGTACTTC

clone size: -
V gene: TRBV4-1
D gene: -
J gene: TRBJ2-1
CDR3 protein: CASSQGSVRAQEQFF
CDR3 DNA: TGCGCCAGCAGCCAAGGAAGTGTTCGAGCGCAAGAGCAGTTCTTC

clone size: -
V gene: TRBV11-1
D gene: TRBD1
J gene: TRBJ1-5
CDR3 protein: CASSLGTGGNQPQHF
CDR3 DNA: TGTGCCAGCAGCTTAGGGACAGGGGGAAATCAGCCCCAGCATTTT

clone size: few
V gene: TRBV9
D gene: TRBD2
J gene: TRBJ2-1
CDR3 protein: CASSARLAGVGNEQFF
CDR3 DNA: TGTGCCAGCAGCGCCAGACTAGCGGGAGTCGGAAATGAGCAGTTCTTC

clone size: few
V gene: TRBV15
D gene: -
J gene: TRBJ2-7
CDR3 protein: CATSRVTVPYEQYF
CDR3 DNA: TGTGCCACCAGCAGAGTGACGGTTCCCTACGAGCAGTACTTC

clone size: -
V gene: TRBV7-9
D gene: -
J gene: TRBJ1-3
CDR3 protein: CASSPGGSRRNTIYF
CDR3 DNA: TGTGCCAGCAGCCCGGGGGGTTCCAGAAGAAACACCATATATTTT

clone size: -
V gene: TRBV18
D gene: -
J gene: TRBJ2-6
CDR3 protein: CASSPRGTGANVLTF
CDR3 DNA: TGTGCCAGCTCACCTAGGGGAACTGGGGCCAACGTCCTGACTTTC

clone size: few
V gene: TRBV6-4
D gene: TRBD2
J gene: TRBJ2-1
CDR3 protein: CASSAGLAGANEQFF
CDR3 DNA: TGTGCCAGCAGTGCCGGACTAGCGGGAGCAAATGAGCAGTTCTTC

clone size: -
V gene: TRBV2
D gene: TRBD2
J gene: TRBJ2-1
CDR3 protein: CASSGLLAGAEQFF
CDR3 DNA: TGTGCCAGCAGTGGGTTACTAGCGGGGGCTGAGCAGTTCTTC

clone size: -
V gene: TRBV7-2
D gene: -
J gene: TRBJ2-3
CDR3 protein: CASSLEGLTDTQYF
CDR3 DNA: TGTGCCAGCAGCTTAGAGGGACTCACAGATACGCAGTATTTT

clone size: once
V gene: TRBV10-3
D gene: -
J gene: TRBJ2-1
CDR3 protein: CAIGLRSLNEQFF
CDR3 DNA: TGTGCCATCGGGTTACGGTCACTCAATGAGCAGTTCTTC

clone size: -
V gene: TRBV15
D gene: TRBD1
J gene: TRBJ2-2
CDR3 protein: CATSGGSGTGGRTGELFF
CDR3 DNA: TGTGCCACCAGCGGGGGATCCGGGACAGGGGGTCGGACCGGGGAGCTGTTTTTT

clone size: once
V gene: TRBV21-1
D gene: -
J gene: TRBJ2-7
CDR3 protein: CASSTRDDSYEQYF
CDR3 DNA: TGTGCCAGCAGCACCCGGGACGACTCCTACGAGCAGTACTTC

clone size: once
V gene: TRBV10-2
D gene: -
J gene: TRBJ1-1
CDR3 protein: CASTGLPDTEAFF
CDR3 DNA: TGCGCCAGCACAGGACTCCCGGACACTGAAGCTTTCTTT

clone size: -
V gene: TRBV28
D gene: -
J gene: TRBJ1-1
CDR3 protein: CASSAPDRSRLAFF
CDR3 DNA: TGTGCCAGCAGTGCCCCCGACAGGAGCCGGTTGGCTTTCTTT

clone size: -
V gene: TRBV14
D gene: TRBD2
J gene: TRBJ2-7
CDR3 protein: CASSQVVPGLAGEQYF
CDR3 DNA: TGTGCCAGCAGCCAAGTTGTGCCGGGACTAGCGGGAGAGCAGTACTTC

clone size: -
V gene: TRBV5-6
D gene: -
J gene: TRBJ2-2
CDR3 protein: CASSLVSLANTGELFF
CDR3 DNA: TGTGCCAGCAGCTTGGTATCGCTCGCGAACACCGGGGAGCTGTTTTTT

clone size: -
V gene: TRBV6-1
D gene: -
J gene: TRBJ2-2
CDR3 protein: CASSGRQGGTGELFF
CDR3 DNA: TGTGCCAGTAGTGGAAGACAGGGAGGCACCGGGGAGCTGTTTTTT

clone size: -
V gene: TRBV28
D gene: -
J gene: TRBJ1-4
CDR3 protein: CASVRDRNEKLFF
CDR3 DNA: TGTGCCAGCGTACGGGACCGTAATGAAAAACTGTTTTTT

clone size: -
V gene: TRBV5-6
D gene: -
J gene: TRBJ2-3
CDR3 protein: CASSLGQGGTDTQYF
CDR3 DNA: TGTGCCAGCAGCTTGGGGCAGGGAGGCACAGATACGCAGTATTTT

clone size: -
V gene: TRBV5-8
D gene: TRBD1
J gene: TRBJ1-2
CDR3 protein: CASSLGDSPIVEGYTF
CDR3 DNA: TGTGCCAGCAGCTTGGGGGACAGCCCTATTGTCGAAGGCTACACCTTC

clone size: -
V gene: TRBV5-1
D gene: -
J gene: TRBJ2-5
CDR3 protein: CASSPRGRTYQETQYF
CDR3 DNA: TGCGCCAGCAGCCCTCGGGGGCGGACCTACCAAGAGACCCAGTACTTC

clone size: -
V gene: TRBV28
D gene: -
J gene: TRBJ2-7
CDR3 protein: CASTRRAGASEQYF
CDR3 DNA: TGTGCCAGCACCCGCCGGGCAGGGGCAAGCGAGCAGTACTTC

clone size: -
V gene: TRBV6-4
D gene: TRBD2
J gene: TRBJ2-7
CDR3 protein: CARREGTYEQYF
CDR3 DNA: TGTGCCAGACGGGAGGGGACCTACGAGCAGTACTTC

clone size: once
V gene: TRBV7-2
D gene: -
J gene: TRBJ1-4
CDR3 protein: CASSPGGLQEKLFF
CDR3 DNA: TGTGCCAGCAGCCCGGGAGGGTTGCAAGAAAAACTGTTTTTT

clone size: many
V gene: TRBV6-4
D gene: TRBD2
J gene: TRBJ2-1
CDR3 protein: CASSDAGGSYNEQFF
CDR3 DNA: TGTGCCAGCAGTGACGCGGGAGGGTCCTACAATGAGCAGTTCTTC

clone size: -
V gene: TRBV7-9
D gene: -
J gene: TRBJ1-1
CDR3 protein: CASSFTGRDTEAFF
CDR3 DNA: TGTGCCAGCAGCTTTACAGGGAGGGACACTGAAGCTTTCTTT

clone size: -
V gene: TRBV2
D gene: TRBD1
J gene: TRBJ2-1
CDR3 protein: CASSDRDSNNEQFF
CDR3 DNA: TGTGCCAGCAGTGATCGGGACAGTAACAATGAGCAGTTCTTC

clone size: -
V gene: TRBV5-1
D gene: -
J gene: TRBJ1-1
CDR3 protein: CASSRTVETEAFF
CDR3 DNA: TGCGCCAGCAGCCGGACAGTAGAAACTGAAGCTTTCTTT

clone size: -
V gene: TRBV29-1
D gene: -
J gene: TRBJ2-1
CDR3 protein: CSVGSNEQFF
CDR3 DNA: TGCAGCGTGGGATCCAATGAGCAGTTCTTC

clone size: -
V gene: TRBV12-5
D gene: -
J gene: TRBJ2-7
CDR3 protein: CASGCRDESYEQYF
CDR3 DNA: TGTGCTAGTGGTTGCCGGGACGAGTCCTACGAGCAGTACTTC

clone size: -
V gene: TRBV7-8
D gene: -
J gene: TRBJ2-1
CDR3 protein: CASSNRPSSYNEQFF
CDR3 DNA: TGTGCCAGCAGCAACCGACCCAGCTCCTACAATGAGCAGTTCTTC

clone size: once
V gene: TRBV10-1
D gene: TRBD2
J gene: TRBJ2-7
CDR3 protein: CASSKTSGRLEEQYF
CDR3 DNA: TGCGCCAGCAGTAAGACTAGCGGCAGGCTGGAGGAGCAGTACTTC

clone size: -
V gene: TRBV28
D gene: TRBD2
J gene: TRBJ2-3
CDR3 protein: CASGRLAGSTQYF
CDR3 DNA: TGTGCCAGCGGGCGACTAGCGGGAAGTACGCAGTATTTT

clone size: -
V gene: TRBV6-1
D gene: TRBD1
J gene: TRBJ1-5
CDR3 protein: CASSPGTVNQPQHF
CDR3 DNA: TGTGCCAGCAGTCCCGGGACAGTCAATCAGCCCCAGCATTTT

clone size: -
V gene: TRBV28
D gene: TRBD2
J gene: TRBJ2-3
CDR3 protein: CASSPLAGEVTDTQYF
CDR3 DNA: TGTGCCAGCAGCCCCTTGGCGGGGGAGGTCACAGATACGCAGTATTTT

clone size: -
V gene: TRBV28
D gene: TRBD1
J gene: TRBJ1-2
CDR3 protein: CASSFRDRDYGYTF
CDR3 DNA: TGTGCCAGCAGTTTCCGGGACAGAGACTATGGCTACACCTTC

clone size: -
V gene: TRBV19
D gene: -
J gene: TRBJ2-1
CDR3 protein: CASSIVGSNEQFF
CDR3 DNA: TGTGCCAGTAGTATTGTCGGGAGCAATGAGCAGTTCTTC

clone size: -
V gene: TRBV7-8
D gene: -
J gene: TRBJ2-2
CDR3 protein: CASSTGTYTGELFF
CDR3 DNA: TGTGCCAGCAGCACCGGGACATACACCGGGGAGCTGTTTTTT

clone size: -
V gene: TRBV7-6
D gene: TRBD2
J gene: TRBJ2-2
CDR3 protein: CASSLARTSGSRNTGELFF
CDR3 DNA: TGTGCCAGCAGCTTAGCGCGCACTAGCGGGAGCCGGAACACCGGGGAGCTGTTTTTT

clone size: -
V gene: TRBV5-5
D gene: TRBD2
J gene: TRBJ2-7
CDR3 protein: CASSPGATSVYEQYF
CDR3 DNA: TGTGCCAGCAGCCCGGGGGCGACTAGCGTTTACGAGCAGTACTTC

clone size: -
V gene: TRBV7-2
D gene: -
J gene: TRBJ2-2
CDR3 protein: CASSPMLAATGELFF
CDR3 DNA: TGTGCCAGCAGCCCGATGTTAGCGGCTACCGGGGAGCTGTTTTTT

clone size: -
V gene: TRBV30
D gene: -
J gene: TRBJ1-2
CDR3 protein: CAWVGGGIDGYTF
CDR3 DNA: TGTGCCTGGGTTGGTGGGGGGATTGATGGCTACACCTTC

clone size: -
V gene: TRBV11-2
D gene: -
J gene: TRBJ1-1
CDR3 protein: CASSLVGAFF
CDR3 DNA: TGTGCCAGCAGCTTAGTAGGAGCTTTCTTT

clone size: once
V gene: TRBV30
D gene: TRBD2
J gene: TRBJ2-2
CDR3 protein: CAWSVPGLRNTGELFF
CDR3 DNA: TGTGCCTGGAGTGTTCCGGGACTAAGGAACACCGGGGAGCTGTTTTTT

clone size: few
V gene: TRBV4-1
D gene: TRBD2
J gene: TRBJ2-5
CDR3 protein: CASSQAADGAGGRVETQYF
CDR3 DNA: TGCGCCAGCAGCCAAGCGGCAGATGGGGCGGGAGGGCGTGTGGAGACCCAGTACTTC